This T cell receptor (beta chain) was profiled in a study of OX40 agonist ivuxolimab in advanced cancers. Blood specimens came from baseline, cycle 4 day 1, and cycle 7 day 1. The V gene's germline CDR1 is MNHEY and CDR2 SVGAGI. This CDR3 region has 15 residues. V was trimmed by 2 bases and J by 6 bases, leaving 16 bases between them. With respect to this clone: No antigen is known for it.

Clones were sequenced by immunoSEQ multiplex PCR, and TCRdb holds only the in-frame ones, with some missing. This sample has some 140,000 clones, with 90% found just once. Study-level findings and limits: No determination was made of the antigen specificity of the expanded peripheral T cells.

The TCR was taken from an adult with an advanced solid tumor such as melanoma, head and neck, liver or kidney cancer. This chain links TRBV6-5 with TRBJ1-1; TRBD1 is a possible D gene (6 bases). This specimen consisted of CD4+ or CD8+ T cells sorted from blood, obtained in a trial of the OX40 agonist ivuxolimab. The CDR3 nucleotides are TGTGCCAGCAGTTACACGAACAGGGTAGGGTCTGAAGCTTTCTTT. Its translation: CASSYTNRVGSEAFF.